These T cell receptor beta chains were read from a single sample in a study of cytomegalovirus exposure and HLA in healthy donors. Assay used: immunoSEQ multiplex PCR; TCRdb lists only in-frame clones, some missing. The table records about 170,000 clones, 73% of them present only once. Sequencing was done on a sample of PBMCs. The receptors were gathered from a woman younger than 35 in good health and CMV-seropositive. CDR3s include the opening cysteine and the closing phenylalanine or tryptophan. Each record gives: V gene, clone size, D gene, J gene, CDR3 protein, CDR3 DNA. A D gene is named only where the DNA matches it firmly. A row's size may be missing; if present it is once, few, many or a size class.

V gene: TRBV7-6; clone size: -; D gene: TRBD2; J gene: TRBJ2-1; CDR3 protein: CASSLGLAGGPGYNEQFF; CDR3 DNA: TGTGCCAGCAGCTTAGGACTAGCGGGGGGGCCGGGATACAATGAGCAGTTCTTC
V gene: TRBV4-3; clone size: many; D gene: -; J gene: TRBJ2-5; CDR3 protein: CASSQDRGGEKTQYF; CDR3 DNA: TGCGCCAGCAGCCAAGATCGGGGCGGGGAGAAGACCCAGTACTTC
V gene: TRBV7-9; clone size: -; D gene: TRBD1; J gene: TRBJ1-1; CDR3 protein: CSSSPGQGVMSTEAFF; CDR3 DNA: TGTTCCAGCAGTCCCGGGCAGGGGGTCATGAGCACTGAAGCTTTCTTT
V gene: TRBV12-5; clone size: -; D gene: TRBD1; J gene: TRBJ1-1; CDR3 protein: CASGYRGEAFF; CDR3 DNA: TGTGCTAGTGGATACAGGGGTGAAGCTTTCTTT
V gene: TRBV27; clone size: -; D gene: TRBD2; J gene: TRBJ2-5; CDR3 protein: CASSLGLAETQYF; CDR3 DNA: TGTGCCAGCAGTTTAGGACTAGCTGAGACCCAGTACTTC
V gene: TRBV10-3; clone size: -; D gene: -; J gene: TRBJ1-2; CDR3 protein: CAISSIPEVADGYTF; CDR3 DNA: TGTGCCATCAGTTCTATCCCGGAGGTAGCGGATGGCTACACCTTC
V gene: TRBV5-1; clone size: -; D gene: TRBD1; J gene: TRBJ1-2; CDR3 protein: CASSLRSETGYGYTF; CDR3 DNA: TGCGCCAGCAGCTTGAGATCAGAGACAGGGTATGGCTACACCTTC
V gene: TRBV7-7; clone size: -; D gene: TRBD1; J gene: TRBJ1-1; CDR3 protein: CASSLDRDTEAFF; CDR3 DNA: TGTGCTAGCAGCCTAGACAGGGACACTGAAGCTTTCTTT
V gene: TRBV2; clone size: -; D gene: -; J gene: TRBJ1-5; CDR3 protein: CASSDLGGNQPQHF; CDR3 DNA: TGTGCCAGCAGTGACTTGGGGGGGAATCAGCCCCAGCATTTT
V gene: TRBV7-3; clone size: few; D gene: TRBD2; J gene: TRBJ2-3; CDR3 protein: CASRGGLAGTYGDTQYF; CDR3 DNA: TGTGCCAGCAGGGGGGGACTAGCGGGGACCTATGGAGATACGCAGTATTTT
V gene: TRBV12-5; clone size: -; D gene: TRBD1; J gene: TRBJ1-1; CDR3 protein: CASGLQGASTEAFF; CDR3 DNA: TGTGCTAGTGGTTTGCAGGGGGCAAGCACTGAAGCTTTCTTT
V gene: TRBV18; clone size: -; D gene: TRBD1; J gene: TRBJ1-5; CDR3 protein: CASSPDRWGNQPQHF; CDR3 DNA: TGTGCCAGCTCACCGGACAGGTGGGGCAATCAGCCCCAGCATTTT
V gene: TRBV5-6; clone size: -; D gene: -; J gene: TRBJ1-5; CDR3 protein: CASSFAGLETGPQHF; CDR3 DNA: TGTGCCAGCAGCTTCGCAGGGTTGGAAACTGGGCCCCAGCATTTT
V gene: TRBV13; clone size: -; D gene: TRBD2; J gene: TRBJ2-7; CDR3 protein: CASSLSSGGLSYEQYF; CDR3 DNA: TGTGCCAGCAGCTTAAGTAGCGGGGGCCTCTCCTACGAGCAGTACTTC
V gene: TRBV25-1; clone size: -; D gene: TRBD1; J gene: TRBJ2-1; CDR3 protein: CASSDTGTGLNEQFF; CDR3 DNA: TGTGCCAGCAGTGACACCGGGACAGGGCTTAATGAGCAGTTCTTC
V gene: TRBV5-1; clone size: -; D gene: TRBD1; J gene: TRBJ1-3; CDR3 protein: CASSLGTGDYPVKVTIYF; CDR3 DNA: TGCGCCAGCAGCTTGGGGACAGGGGACTACCCTGTGAAAGTGACCATATATTTT
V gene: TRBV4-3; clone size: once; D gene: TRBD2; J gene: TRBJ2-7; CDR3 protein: CASSQGGGLGAYEQYF; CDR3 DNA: TGCGCCAGCAGCCAAGGGGGGGGTCTGGGGGCCTACGAGCAGTACTTC
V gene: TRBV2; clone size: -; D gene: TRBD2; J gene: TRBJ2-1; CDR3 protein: CASSAAGSSYNEQFF; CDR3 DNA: TGTGCCAGCAGCGCAGCGGGGAGCTCCTACAATGAGCAGTTCTTC